This T cell receptor (beta chain) appears in the sequencing data of a study of beta chain features in type 1 diabetes. The sequenced template was cDNA made from the entire isolated RNA. Measured with immunoSEQ multiplex PCR; TCRdb has only the in-frame clones, and not every one. The sample holds 600,000 or so clones, approximately 13% seen once. Concerning this clone itself: Antigen specificity is unknown.

General observations from the study: Whether TCRB rearrangement is influenced by HLA type was left unresolved in this analysis. Moderate yet significant TCRB CDR3 shortening was seen in Type 1 diabetes patients in all four CD4+ subsets. It was among patients, rather than healthy donors, that naive, central memory and Treg TCRB repertoires appeared more similar.

Trimming cost V 5 bases and J 0 bases, with 14 bases left between them. The CDR3 consists of 16 residues. Germline values: CDR1 SGHTA, CDR2 FQGNSA. This TCR came from a young man with type 1 diabetes. Sample: naive CD4+ T cells from blood. The chain recombines TRBV7-2 with TRBJ2-1; the D gene is possibly TRBD1 (6 bases). CDR3 in DNA: TGTGCCAGCAGCCCGAATACAGGGTTCTCCTACAATGAGCAGTTCTTC. Protein: CASSPNTGFSYNEQFF. Based on the CDR3 plus reference TRBV7-2 and TRBJ2-1, the full variable domain is GAGVSQSPSNKVTEKGKDVELRCDPISGHTALYWYRQSLGQGLEFLIYFQGNSAPDKSGLPSDRFSAERTGGSVSTLTIQRTQQEDSAVYLCASSPNTGFSYNEQFFGPGTRLTVL.